This passage covers 15 T cell receptor beta chains from one sample sequenced in a study of blood T cell repertoires in COVID-19 (dated by TCRdb to 2019 to 2021). Library generation was performed with the immunoSEQ multiplex PCR assay. The table comes from immuneACCESS by way of TCRdb, which keeps in-frame sequences with V and J called. Part of the clones is missing from these tables; in studies checked, under half for an unresolved V gene and the rest for unknown reasons. The sample table records 150,000 to 200,000 clones; roughly 90% of these occur just once. Roughly 1.5% of the sample is held by the ten biggest clonotypes. Material for sequencing was peripheral blood. Receptors were obtained from a woman aged 45-65 years with acute or convalescent COVID-19.

The CDR3 DNA sequence: TGTGCCAGCAGTCGGGACTACCCCTACGAGCAGTACTTC. This encodes CASSRDYPYEQYF. The chain recombines TRBV6-5 with TRBJ2-7; TRBD2 agrees at 7 bases. The CDR3 consists of 13 residues. The V gene's germline CDR1 is MNHEY and CDR2 SVGAGI. Germline trimming cut 5 bases from V and 2 bases from J; bases unmatched to any gene: 3.

The V gene is TRBV18, the J gene TRBJ2-7; the match to TRBD2 covers 8 bases. CDR1 and CDR2 (germline): KGHSH, LQKENI. This CDR3 contains 13 residues. Trimming removed 6 bases from V and 3 bases from J; junction bases left unmatched: 4. The CDR3 loop is CASSGTSFYEQYF. CDR3 DNA: TGTGCCAGCTCCGGGACTAGTTTCTACGAGCAGTACTTC.

CDR3 DNA sequence: TGTGCCAGCAGCTCGAACCAGGGACAGCCGGGGACTGAAGCTTTCTTT. Its translation: CASSSNQGQPGTEAFF. This chain uses TRBV5-6 with TRBJ1-1, with 7 nucleotides matching TRBD1. The CDR3 consists of 16 residues. The V gene's germline CDR1 is SGHDT and CDR2 YYEEEE. Losses at the gene ends were 3 bases for V and 5 bases for J; bases not matched to a gene: 13.

This clone showed up just a few times. The rearrangement uses TRBV10-1 and TRBJ1-2, with 7 nucleotides matching TRBD1. CDR3 size: 19 residues. V was pared by 0 bases and J by 5 bases, with 18 bases of the junction left unmatched. Germline V gene data show CDR1 as WNHNN and CDR2 as SYGVQD (reference sequence). This chain's CDR3 is CASSESNAKGRTGFYGYTF. The CDR3 bases are TGCGCCAGCAGTGAGTCGAACGCGAAGGGTAGGACAGGATTTTATGGCTACACCTTC.

This clone is a singleton in its sample. The rearrangement links TRBV19 to TRBJ2-1, with 9 positions matching TRBD1. V lost 6 bases to trimming and J lost 6 bases; unmatched junction nucleotides: 9. The CDR3 contains 15 residues. Germline V gene lookup returns CDR1 LNHDA and CDR2 SQIVND (reference sequence). The CDR3 nucleotides are TGTGCCAGTAGCTTTACAGGGGGCGTCCTCAATGAGCAGTTCTTC. This gives the protein CASSFTGGVLNEQFF. The whole variable domain, filled in from reference TRBV19 and TRBJ2-1, reads DGGITQSPKYLFRKEGQNVTLSCEQNLNHDAMYWYRQDPGQGLRLIYYSQIVNDFQKGDIAEGYSVSREKKESFPLTVTSAQKNPTAFYLCASSFTGGVLNEQFFGPGTRLTVL.

This clone has more than one count but fewer than ten. The chain has TRBV18 and TRBJ2-5, with D perhaps matching TRBD2 (6 bases). The CDR3 contains 13 residues. Trimming removed 2 bases at V and 4 bases at J, with 8 bases between. Germline CDR1 is KGHSH and CDR2 is LQKENI. The CDR3, as DNA: TGTGCCAGCTCACCAAGGAGGGCAGAGACCCAGTACTTC. Its protein product is CASSPRRAETQYF.

V and J are TRBV9 and TRBJ1-1; TRBD1 is a possible D gene (6 bases). Germline loops: CDR1 SGDLS, CDR2 YYNGEE. The CDR3 spans 16 residues. V was cut by 1 base and J by 4 bases, with 17 bases left in between. The CDR3 region is CASSVNSGGGLTEAFF. The CDR3 region has the DNA TGTGCCAGCAGCGTAAACTCGGGGGGCGGCCTCACTGAAGCTTTCTTT. Filled out from reference TRBV9 and TRBJ1-1, the complete variable domain reads DSGVTQTPKHLITATGQRVTLRCSPRSGDLSVYWYQQSLDQGLQFLIQYYNGEERAKGNILERFSAQQFPDLHSELNLSSLELGDSALYFCASSVNSGGGLTEAFFGQGTRLTVV.

Here the CDR3 reads CASSYTTGAMNTEAFF. The CDR3 nucleotides are TGTGCCAGCAGTTACACAACAGGGGCGATGAACACTGAAGCTTTCTTT. The chain couples TRBV6-5 to TRBJ1-1; 7 bases fit TRBD1. V lost 2 bases and J lost 0; bases outside the gene matches: 6. This CDR3 contains 16 residues. Germline V CDR1 and CDR2: MNHEY, SVGAGI.

The rearrangement joins TRBV5-6 to TRBJ1-2; 9 nucleotides agree with TRBD1. Germline V CDR1 and CDR2: SGHDT, YYEEEE. J was trimmed by 6 bases and V by 4 bases; bases with no gene match: 10. This CDR3 comprises 15 residues. CDR3 sequence reads: CASSPPGTGHHGYTF. CDR3 bases: TGTGCCAGCAGCCCTCCCGGGACAGGGCACCATGGCTACACCTTC.

CDR3 DNA: TGTGCCATCTCCCGGGGACAGGGGCCCGGGGAGCTGTTTTTT. Protein sequence: CAISRGQGPGELFF. The chain joins TRBV10-3 to TRBJ2-2; TRBD1 aligns across 10 bases. Per germline, CDR1 ENHRY and CDR2 SYGVKD. With 8 bases clipped from V and 6 bases from J, the junction kept 6 bases outside the gene matches. The CDR3 is 14 amino acids.

This clone was counted between two and nine times. CDR3 bases: TGTGCCAGCCGAAGACAGGGGGCAATGGCTAACTATGGCTACACCTTC. Protein product: CASRRQGAMANYGYTF. The chain joins TRBV19 to TRBJ1-2; 10 positions match TRBD1. This CDR3 spans 16 amino acids. J lost 0 bases, V lost 9 bases, and 10 bases had no gene match. Germline lookup yields CDR1 LNHDA and CDR2 SQIVND (reference sequence). Using reference TRBV19 and TRBJ1-2 for the parts outside the CDR3, the full variable domain is DGGITQSPKYLFRKEGQNVTLSCEQNLNHDAMYWYRQDPGQGLRLIYYSQIVNDFQKGDIAEGYSVSREKKESFPLTVTSAQKNPTAFYLCASRRQGAMANYGYTFGSGTRLTVV.

The chain uses TRBV7-7 and TRBJ2-2; 7 bases align to TRBD1. The germline gives CDR1 SSHAT, CDR2 FNYEAQ (reference sequence). Trimming cost V 5 bases and J 7 bases; bases outside gene matches: 13. The CDR3 is made up of 16 amino acids. The DNA for the CDR3 is TGTGCCAGCAGCCCGCTACCAGGGGGAATCGGCGGGGAGCTGTTTTTT. Its protein is CASSPLPGGIGGELFF.

The V call is TRBV2, the J call TRBJ2-5, with 11 bases fitting TRBD2. This CDR3 spans 12 amino acids. Per germline, CDR1 SNHLY and CDR2 FYNNEI. The ends lost 4 bases at V and 14 bases at J; junction bases unmatched: 6. The CDR3 here is CASSAASGRFYF. The CDR3 DNA reads TGTGCCAGCAGTGCGGCTAGCGGGAGGTTTTACTTC. Looking up the rest from reference TRBV2 and TRBJ2-5 gives the full variable domain: EPEVTQTPSHQVTQMGQEVILRCVPISNHLYFYWYRQILGQKVEFLVSFYNNEISEKSEIFDDQFSVERPDGSNFTLKIRSTKLEDSAMYFCASSAASGRFYFGPGTRLLVL.

The rearrangement uses TRBV2 and TRBJ1-2; TRBD1 matches 11 bases. Germline loops: CDR1 SNHLY, CDR2 FYNNEI. V trimming: 5 bases; J trimming: 1 base; junction bases outside the gene matches: 6. This CDR3 is built from 16 residues. The CDR3 DNA sequence: TGTGCCAGCAGTCTTGGACAGGGGGCTAATAACTATGGCTACACCTTC. Translating gives CASSLGQGANNYGYTF.

This chain joins TRBV27 and TRBJ1-6; 9 positions match TRBD1. The CDR3 is 14 residues long. Per the germline V gene, CDR1 is MNHEY and CDR2 is SMNVEV (reference sequence). Germline trimming cut 2 bases from V and 8 bases from J; bases unmatched to any gene: 1. The CDR3 bases are TGTGCCAGCAGTTTAGGGACAGGGTATTCACCCCTCCACTTT. Translated: CASSLGTGYSPLHF.